This T cell receptor (beta chain) was captured in a study of blood T cell repertoires in COVID-19. Background on the study: Sample material is recorded as cDNA or gDNA derived from T cells, B-cell-depleted T cells, or PBMCs.

V lost 3 bases and J lost 6, with 15 bases in between. Germline loops: CDR1 SGHDN, CDR2 FVKESK. The CDR3 covers 15 residues. Here immunoSEQ multiplex PCR was the method, and the copy in TCRdb shows in-frame clones only, minus some. Here the sample spans roughly 300,000 clones, about 84% being singletons. The sequenced sample was peripheral blood. V gene TRBV14 combines with J gene TRBJ2-1, with D tentatively TRBD2 (5 bases). The receptor was isolated from a woman aged 50 to 65 with acute or convalescent COVID-19. CDR3 loop: CASSHNAGPSNEQFF. The CDR3 region has the DNA TGTGCCAGCAGCCACAACGCGGGTCCCTCCAATGAGCAGTTCTTC.